The 16 T cell receptor beta chains in this list originate from one sample, sequenced in a study of cytomegalovirus exposure and HLA in healthy donors. The primer mix had 60 Vbeta and 13 Jbeta primers. Method: immunoSEQ multiplex PCR; TCRdb's copy keeps in-frame clones and lacks some. The sample consists of approximately 200,000 clones, approximately 78% of them appearing once. Source material: PBMCs. These receptors were collected from a woman between 45 and 65 years old in good health and CMV-seropositive.

This clone appeared a single time. The chain recombines TRBV29-1 with TRBJ2-7; 9 nucleotides line up with TRBD2. This CDR3 region has 13 residues. The germline V gene has CDR1 SQVTM and CDR2 ANQGSEA. The CDR3 here is CRGPGLASYEQYF. The CDR3, as DNA: TGCAGGGGCCCTGGACTAGCGTCCTACGAGCAGTACTTC.

V gene TRBV7-4 combines with J gene TRBJ2-7; D uncertain. CDR1 SGHVT and CDR2 SQSDAQ come from the germline V gene. The V end was cut by 1 base, the J end by 9 bases, with 7 bases between. This CDR3 is 11 amino acids long. The CDR3: CASSLETGQYF. The DNA of the CDR3 is TGTGCCAGCAGCTTAGAGACGGGGCAGTACTTC.

The rearrangement links TRBV7-6 to TRBJ1-3; unclear D gene. The V gene's germline CDR1 is SGHVS and CDR2 FNYEAQ. The CDR3 is 16 amino acids. V was cut by 5 bases and J by 4 bases, with 18 bases left in between. As DNA, the CDR3 is TGTGCCAGCAGCACCGGTCCCGTTGGTTGGGGAAACACCATATATTTT. Amino acids: CASSTGPVGWGNTIYF.

This chain uses TRBV9 with TRBJ2-3, with 11 bases identical to TRBD1. With 6 bases clipped from V and 2 bases from J, the junction kept 5 bases outside the gene matches. Germline-derived CDR1 and CDR2 are SGDLS and YYNGEE. The CDR3 is made up of 15 amino acids. CDR3 loop: CASNKGQGVTDTQYF. The CDR3 DNA reads as TGTGCCAGCAACAAGGGACAGGGGGTCACAGATACGCAGTATTTT.

The chain joins TRBV7-2 to TRBJ2-1, with D tentatively TRBD1 (6 bases). The V gene's germline CDR1 is SGHTA and CDR2 FQGNSA. V was pared by 1 base and J by 4 bases, with 11 bases between. The CDR3 contains 15 residues. The CDR3 DNA reads TGTGCCAGCAGCTTAGTAACAGGGCGTTACAATGAGCAGTTCTTC. This gives the protein CASSLVTGRYNEQFF. Based on the CDR3 plus reference TRBV7-2 and TRBJ2-1, the full variable domain is GAGVSQSPSNKVTEKGKDVELRCDPISGHTALYWYRQSLGQGLEFLIYFQGNSAPDKSGLPSDRFSAERTGGSVSTLTIQRTQQEDSAVYLCASSLVTGRYNEQFFGPGTRLTVL.

This chain links TRBV28 with TRBJ2-7; D possibly corresponds to TRBD2 (6 bases). CDR3 length: 12 amino acids. Deletions cut 2 bases from V and 5 bases from J, with 7 bases between. The germline gives CDR1 MDHEN, CDR2 SYDVKM. The CDR3 loop is CASSLGGDEQYF. The CDR3 coding sequence is TGTGCCAGCAGTTTAGGAGGGGACGAGCAGTACTTC.

As DNA, the CDR3 is TGTGCCACCAGAGAGGAGGGGAGCACCGGGGAGCTGTTTTTT. As protein: CATREEGSTGELFF. V and J are TRBV15 and TRBJ2-2; TRBD2 might be the D (6 bases). V shed 6 bases and J shed 4 bases, with 12 bases lying between them. Looked up from germline, CDR1 is LNHNV and CDR2 is YYDKDF (reference sequence). The CDR3 sequence is 14 residues long.

This chain uses TRBV14 with TRBJ1-2; D might be TRBD1 (5 bases). Trimming pared 4 bases from V and 4 bases from J, leaving 13 bases between. The CDR3 covers 14 residues. The germline gives CDR1 SGHDN, CDR2 FVKESK. CDR3 bases: TGTGCCAGCAGCCCCCCGGCAGGGCCCTATGGCTACACCTTC. It is translated as CASSPPAGPYGYTF.

The CDR3 is CASSRSRGDEQFF. The CDR3 region has the DNA TGTGCCAGCAGCCGTAGCCGGGGGGATGAGCAGTTCTTC. V and J are TRBV7-3 and TRBJ2-1; 7 bases map to TRBD2. CDR3 length equals 13 residues. The germline V gene encodes CDR1 SGHTA and CDR2 FQGTGA. V lost 5 bases, J lost 8 bases, and 6 bases stayed unmatched.

This chain connects TRBV28 to TRBJ1-2; 9 positions agree with TRBD1. Germline V gene data show CDR1 as MDHEN and CDR2 as SYDVKM. The CDR3 covers 14 residues. V shed 6 bases, J shed 4 bases, and the junction held 6 bases outside the gene matches. The CDR3 nucleotides read TGTGCCAGCAGCCCTCCGGGACAGGGCTATGGCTACACCTTC. Translating gives CASSPPGQGYGYTF.

V gene TRBV4-2 combines with J gene TRBJ2-3; 8 bases agree with TRBD2. Trimming cost V 1 base and J 5 bases; bases outside gene matches: 14. The CDR3 consists of 18 residues. Germline V gene data show CDR1 as LGHNA and CDR2 as YNFKEQ. CDR3 nucleotide sequence: TGTGCCAGCAGCCAAGGTCAATTCGCCGGGACTAGTTTAGATACGCAGTATTTT. Amino acid sequence: CASSQGQFAGTSLDTQYF.

This chain uses TRBV5-6 with TRBJ2-7, with D hard to call. Trimming cost V 0 bases and J 1 base, with 11 bases left between them. Germline V gene data show CDR1 as SGHDT and CDR2 as YYEEEE. This CDR3 has 15 amino acids. CDR3 loop: CASSLGLTGSYEQYF. CDR3 DNA sequence: TGTGCCAGCAGCTTGGGGCTCACCGGGTCCTACGAGCAGTACTTC.

This chain connects TRBV5-4 to TRBJ2-1; D remains unclear. The CDR3 sequence is 12 residues long. V lost 2 bases, J lost 6 bases, and 6 bases lay in between. CDR1 is SGHNT, CDR2 YYREEE, per germline (reference sequence). The CDR3 DNA reads as TGTGCCAGCAGCTTTATTCCCAATGAGCAGTTCTTC. It codes for CASSFIPNEQFF.

This chain uses TRBV19 with TRBJ1-6; D is unclear. Germline lookup yields CDR1 LNHDA and CDR2 SQIVND (reference sequence). Trimming left V 3 bases short and J 0 bases short, with 6 bases between. The CDR3 sequence is 15 residues long. The CDR3 sequence: CASSMRSSYNSPLHF. The CDR3 DNA sequence: TGTGCCAGTAGTATGCGGAGCTCCTATAATTCACCCCTCCACTTT.

The chain is built from TRBV4-3 and TRBJ1-1; D is ambiguous. V was pared by 2 bases and J by 0 bases, with 7 bases between. The CDR3 is made up of 14 amino acids. CDR1 and CDR2 from the germline V gene are LGHNA and YSLEER. DNA for the CDR3: TGCGCCAGCAGCCAAATGCGCATGAACACTGAAGCTTTCTTT. Its protein product is CASSQMRMNTEAFF.

This rearrangement joins TRBV2 to TRBJ1-1, with D perhaps matching TRBD1 (6 bases). Germline CDR1 reads SNHLY; CDR2 reads FYNNEI. V shed 10 bases and J shed 3 bases, with 15 bases lying between them. The CDR3 totals 13 residues. This CDR3 is CATKGVLDTEAFF. Written as DNA, the CDR3 is TGTGCCACGAAGGGGGTTTTAGACACTGAAGCTTTCTTT.